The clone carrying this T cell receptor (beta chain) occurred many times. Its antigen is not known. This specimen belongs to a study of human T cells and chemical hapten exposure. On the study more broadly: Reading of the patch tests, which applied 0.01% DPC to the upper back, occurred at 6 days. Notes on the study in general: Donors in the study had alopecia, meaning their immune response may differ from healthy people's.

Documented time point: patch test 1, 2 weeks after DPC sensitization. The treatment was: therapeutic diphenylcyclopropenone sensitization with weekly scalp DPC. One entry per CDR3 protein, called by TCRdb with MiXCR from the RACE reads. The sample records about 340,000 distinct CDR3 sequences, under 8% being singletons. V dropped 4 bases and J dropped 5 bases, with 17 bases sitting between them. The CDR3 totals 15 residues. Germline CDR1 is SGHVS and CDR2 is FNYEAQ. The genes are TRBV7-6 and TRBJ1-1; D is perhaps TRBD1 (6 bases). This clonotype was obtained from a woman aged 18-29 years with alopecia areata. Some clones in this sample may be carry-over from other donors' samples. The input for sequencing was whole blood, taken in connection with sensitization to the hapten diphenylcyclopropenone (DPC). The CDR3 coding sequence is TGTGCCAGCAGCTCGACCGATACAGGGATAACTGAAGCTTTCTTT. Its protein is CASSSTDTGITEAFF.